These T cell receptor beta chains were read from a single sample in a study of blood T cell repertoires in COVID-19. Assay: immunoSEQ multiplex PCR; the TCRdb copy retains only in-frame clones and omits some. The profile shows about 130,000 clones, approximately 85% of them singletons. Material for sequencing was peripheral blood. The receptors derive from a human donor in a cohort sampled during active COVID-19. CDR3s include the opening cysteine and the closing phenylalanine or tryptophan. A D gene is named only where the DNA matches it firmly. Clone size appears in some rows only: once, few, many, or a class for an expanded clone.

CDR3 DNA	CDR3 protein	D gene	V gene	clone size	J gene
TGTGCCAGCAGCTCCAGAGCGGGGTGGACTGAAGCTTTCTTT	CASSSRAGWTEAFF	-	TRBV7-8	-	TRBJ1-1
TGTGCCAGCAGCTGGACAGGGGACACCGGGGAGCTGTTTTTT	CASSWTGDTGELFF	TRBD1	TRBV5-6	-	TRBJ2-2
TGTGCCAGCAGCTTAGCAGCAAACGAGCAGTACTTC	CASSLAANEQYF	-	TRBV7-9	once	TRBJ2-7
TGTGCCTGGAGTGTCAGGGGGCAGGTTGCTTTCTTT	CAWSVRGQVAFF	TRBD1	TRBV30	-	TRBJ1-1
TGCGCCAGCCGGGACAGAGCCTACGAGCAGTACTTC	CASRDRAYEQYF	TRBD1	TRBV5-1	-	TRBJ2-7
TGTGCCAGCAGTCGCACAGGGAGCTCCTACGAGCAGTACTTC	CASSRTGSSYEQYF	-	TRBV6-5	-	TRBJ2-7
TGTGCCAGCAGCACGGACTCCGGGACACTAAAAGCTTTCTTT	CASSTDSGTLKAFF	-	TRBV6-5	-	TRBJ1-1
TGTGCCAGCACTCCTCCGGGACAGGGATTTTTTCAGCCCCAGCATTTT	CASTPPGQGFFQPQHF	TRBD1	TRBV3-1/TRBV3-2	once	TRBJ1-5
TGTGCCAGCAGCTCGCCCCCAGTTAACTATGGCTACACCTTC	CASSSPPVNYGYTF	-	TRBV7-2	-	TRBJ1-2
TGTGCCAGCAGTTACCGACAGGGGGATGGCAATCAGCCCCAGCATTTT	CASSYRQGDGNQPQHF	TRBD1	TRBV6-6	-	TRBJ1-5
TGCGCCAGCAGCTTGGGAGCGGACAGACGCTACAATGAGCAGTTCTTC	CASSLGADRRYNEQFF	-	TRBV5-1	-	TRBJ2-1
TGTGCCAGCAGTTGGTCCGGGGGGCTCCACACCTTC	CASSWSGGLHTF	-	TRBV12-3/TRBV12-4	-	TRBJ1-2
TGTGCCAGCAGCGCTCATAGCGGGGCCGACTACGAGCAGTACTTC	CASSAHSGADYEQYF	TRBD2	TRBV9	-	TRBJ2-7
TGTGCCAGCAGAGAGACCTACGAGCAGTACTTC	CASRETYEQYF	-	TRBV12-3/TRBV12-4	-	TRBJ2-7
TGTGCCAGCAGCCAGGGGGCTAACTATGGCTACACCTTC	CASSQGANYGYTF	TRBD1	TRBV11-3	-	TRBJ1-2
TGTGCCAGCAGCTTAGTATTTGCGGAGACCCAGTACTTC	CASSLVFAETQYF	-	TRBV7-9	-	TRBJ2-5
TGTGCCACCAGTGAGCCGACAGGTCCTTACAATGAGCAGTTCTTC	CATSEPTGPYNEQFF	-	TRBV24-1	-	TRBJ2-1
TGTGCCTGGAGTGTACAGACAGGGGATGGAACTGAAGCTTTCTTT	CAWSVQTGDGTEAFF	TRBD1	TRBV30	-	TRBJ1-1
TGTGCCAGCAGCACGGGACAGGGGGCAAACTATGGCTACACCTTC	CASSTGQGANYGYTF	-	TRBV21-1	-	TRBJ1-2
TGTGCCACCAGCAGAGATGGCGAGGGCGCAGATACGCAGTATTTT	CATSRDGEGADTQYF	-	TRBV15	-	TRBJ2-3
TGTGCCACCAGTGATTCACTAGCGGGCTACCAAGAGACCCAGTACTTC	CATSDSLAGYQETQYF	TRBD2	TRBV24-1	-	TRBJ2-5
TGTGCCATCGGCGGGAGCGGGGTGGTAGATACGCAGTATTTT	CAIGGSGVVDTQYF	TRBD2	TRBV10-3	-	TRBJ2-3
TGTGCCAGCAACTCCCCGTTGACAGGGGAAGGCTACACCTTC	CASNSPLTGEGYTF	TRBD1	TRBV6-6	-	TRBJ1-2
TGTGCCAGCAGCCCGGACAGGAGGGCCGGCTACACCTTC	CASSPDRRAGYTF	TRBD1	TRBV5-6	-	TRBJ1-2
TGTGCCAGCAGTGAAGGGTATTCCACATCAGATACGCAGTATTTT	CASSEGYSTSDTQYF	-	TRBV2	few	TRBJ2-3
TGCGCCAGCAGCCAAGATAGCGGGGGCGGGGAGACCCAGTACTTC	CASSQDSGGGETQYF	TRBD2	TRBV4-3	few	TRBJ2-5
TGTGCCAGCAGCTTAGGGACAGGGGGCAAACTGTTTTTT	CASSLGTGGKLFF	TRBD1	TRBV7-2	-	TRBJ1-4
TGTGCCAGCAGCCAGAATAGCGGACTGGAGCAGTTCTTC	CASSQNSGLEQFF	-	TRBV7-2	few	TRBJ2-1
TGTGCCAGCAGTCGACTAGCGGGGGGGCGGGAGCTGTTTTTT	CASSRLAGGRELFF	TRBD2	TRBV3-1/TRBV3-2	-	TRBJ2-2
TGCAGTGCAACAATTACAGATACGCAGTATTTT	CSATITDTQYF	-	TRBV20-1	once	TRBJ2-3
TGTGCCAGCAGCTTACACAGGGACAATCAGCCCCAGCATTTT	CASSLHRDNQPQHF	-	TRBV7-2	-	TRBJ1-5
TGTGCCAGCAGACTAGAAGACTCCTATAATTCACCCCTCCACTTT	CASRLEDSYNSPLHF	-	TRBV6-5	-	TRBJ1-6
TGTGCCAGCAGCTTGTTCGGGGCAGATACGCAGTATTTT	CASSLFGADTQYF	-	TRBV5-6	-	TRBJ2-3
TGTGCCAGCAGCTTAGCACAGGGCGAGGGCACAGATACGCAGTATTTT	CASSLAQGEGTDTQYF	-	TRBV7-8	-	TRBJ2-3
TGTGCCAGCAGCTCGAAACCGACAGGGGCTCACATGAACACTGAAGCTTTCTTT	CASSSKPTGAHMNTEAFF	TRBD1	TRBV11-2	-	TRBJ1-1
TGTGCCAGCTCTCCGCGGGGAGATGGCTACACCTTC	CASSPRGDGYTF	-	TRBV18	-	TRBJ1-2
TGTGCCAGTAGTCGAGACAGGGGCTATGGCTACACCTTC	CASSRDRGYGYTF	TRBD1	TRBV19	-	TRBJ1-2
TGTGCCAGCAGTGCCTCCCAGGGATACCAAGAGACCCAGTACTTC	CASSASQGYQETQYF	-	TRBV6-2/TRBV6-3	-	TRBJ2-5
TGTGCCAGCAGTCTGCCTATGGACAGTACGTACAATGAGCAGTTCTTC	CASSLPMDSTYNEQFF	-	TRBV28	once	TRBJ2-1
TGTGCCAGCAGCTTTAGAGGGTTAAGACAGGGGAATGGCTACACCTTC	CASSFRGLRQGNGYTF	TRBD1	TRBV7-2	-	TRBJ1-2
TGTGCCAGCAGCATTCCCGGGGGCTATGGCTACACCTTC	CASSIPGGYGYTF	-	TRBV7-2	-	TRBJ1-2
TGTGCCACCAAGGGTCAGGGACAGGGTTCCGAGCAGTACTTC	CATKGQGQGSEQYF	TRBD1	TRBV2	-	TRBJ2-7
TGTGCCAGCAAAACCGGGACAGGGGCGTATGGCTACACCTTC	CASKTGTGAYGYTF	TRBD1	TRBV5-6	-	TRBJ1-2
TGTGCCAGCAGCCCGGGGACAGGTGGGACCGGGGAGCTGTTTTTT	CASSPGTGGTGELFF	TRBD1	TRBV28	-	TRBJ2-2
TGTGCCAGCAGTTCGGTGGGCCGAGAGACCCAGTACTTC	CASSSVGRETQYF	-	TRBV12-3/TRBV12-4	-	TRBJ2-5
TGTGCCAGCAGCTTAGGAGAGAACACTGAAGCTTTCTTT	CASSLGENTEAFF	-	TRBV11-3	-	TRBJ1-1
TGTGCCAGCAGCGGGACAGGGGCGGACTATGGCTACACCTTC	CASSGTGADYGYTF	TRBD1	TRBV2	once	TRBJ1-2
TGTGCCAGCAGCCACCAAGGGGGCTTAGCGGGGGGGCACTACGAGCAGTACTTC	CASSHQGGLAGGHYEQYF	TRBD2	TRBV3-1/TRBV3-2	-	TRBJ2-7
TGTGCCAGCAGCTTAGCGCAGGCAGCTACCGGGGAGCTGTTTTTT	CASSLAQAATGELFF	-	TRBV7-2	-	TRBJ2-2
TGTGCCAGCAGCCAGACAGGGAGCTATGGCTACACCTTC	CASSQTGSYGYTF	TRBD1	TRBV3-1/TRBV3-2	-	TRBJ1-2
TGTGCCAGCAGTCCTTATACAGGGGGCTTAAGGTCCTATAATTCACCCCTCCACTTT	CASSPYTGGLRSYNSPLHF	TRBD1	TRBV6-6	-	TRBJ1-6
TGCGCCAGCAGCTTGGCGGTGGCTAGCGGGAGCAATGAGCAGTTCTTC	CASSLAVASGSNEQFF	TRBD2	TRBV5-1	once	TRBJ2-1
TGTGCCAGCAGCCAAGTAGGAGCGAACACTGAAGCTTTCTTT	CASSQVGANTEAFF	-	TRBV3-1/TRBV3-2	-	TRBJ1-1
TGTGCCTGGAGGGCTCATACTAGCAGTAAGTCGCAGTTCTTC	CAWRAHTSSKSQFF	-	TRBV30	-	TRBJ2-1
TGTGCCATCAGTTCAGGCCAGGGCCAGCCCCAGCATTTT	CAISSGQGQPQHF	-	TRBV10-3	-	TRBJ1-5
TGTGCCAGCAGCGTAGAGAGCGTCGGGTACAATGAGCAGTTCTTC	CASSVESVGYNEQFF	-	TRBV9	-	TRBJ2-1
TGTGCCAGCTCACCAAGACAGGGGGCGCGCAATGAGCAGTTCTTC	CASSPRQGARNEQFF	TRBD1	TRBV18	-	TRBJ2-1
TGCGCCAGCAGCTTGGGACCAATGGACTGTCAGCATTTT	CASSLGPMDCQHF	-	TRBV5-1	-	TRBJ1-5